This T cell receptor (beta chain) was recorded in a study of blood T cells in healthy people across ages (dated by TCRdb to between 2014 and 2016). Broadly, across the study: In model experiments, roughly one uniquely barcoded TCR beta cDNA molecule per two T cells was captured by template switching. For two donors (one aged 18 to 29 and one aged 80 or older), the study analyzed two additional independent replicas of 1 million unique cDNA reads from the same blood draw. The donors were divided into four age groups: young (average approximately 17 years), middle-aged (about 41), aged (approximately 62) and long-lived (around 80). To track age-related changes in TCR beta repertoire diversity, the study relied on deep sequencing normalized with unique cDNA molecular identifiers. To avoid experimental bias, donors of different ages were spread randomly across the sequencing lanes. Results and caveats for the whole study, not just this receptor: The CMV infection status of donors was not known, potentially confounding age-related changes in expanded clonotypes. Compared with the aged group, the long-lived group had more naive CD4+ T cells, fewer expanded clones and increased TCR diversity, suggesting age selection. Because profiling used bulk unsorted PBMCs, naive and antigen-experienced compartments could not be compared conclusively. Observed TCR beta diversity correlated strongly with the percentage of naive T cells measured by flow cytometry. Observed TCR beta diversity per million T cells fell roughly linearly with age, and a significant reduction was already apparent by age roughly 40. Estimates of total diversity from one million sequenced T cells were regarded as lower bounds and underestimates.

Donors were approximately 42 systemically healthy Caucasian individuals from Russia aged 6 to 90 years. Each donor gave 9 to 10 milliliters of peripheral blood, collected into EDTA-treated Vacutainer tubes. PBMCs were isolated by Ficoll-Paque density-gradient centrifugation, with at least 6.5 million obtained per sample. Total RNA was extracted from PBMCs with Trizol reagent, with at least 5.5 micrograms obtained per sample. For every donor, an aliquot of PBMCs went through flow cytometry to measure the percentages of naive CD45RAhigh/CD27high T cells. Reading the germline V gene gives CDR1 SGHTA and CDR2 FQGNSA. Clipping removes 5 bases from V and 1 base from J, with 8 as the unmatched junction base count. The CDR3 holds 15 amino acids from the cysteine to the phenylalanine. Of all the DNA, just the CDR3 is kept, 45 bases in frame from base 1. Library preparation was by 5' RACE. TCRdb lists the instrument as Illumina HiSeq 2500. The second PCR ran for about 7 to 11 cycles and used a J-beta primer mix along with a sample-barcoded 5' primer. A unique molecular identifier was introduced onto each TCR beta cDNA molecule by a template-switch 5' adaptor carrying 12 random nucleotides. Each sample yielded at least 3 million CDR3-containing paired-end reads. The Mint cDNA synthesis kit, primed by a TRBC-specific oligonucleotide, was used to synthesize first-strand cDNA from all RNA. After uracil-DNA glycosylase treatment, a first 18-cycle PCR used universal primers M1SS and BC2_uni_R on all cDNA. The original methods were these. Each sample was normalized by randomly selecting 1 million high-quality reads, each carrying a distinct molecular identifier. Reads sharing molecular identifiers were discarded rather than binned into consensus sequences. MiTCR, run with a Q25 quality threshold and the strictest error-elimination algorithm, handled CDR3 identification, clonotype clustering and error correction. A nonparametric unseen species model using Euler transformation provided a lower-bound estimate of total TCR beta diversity. TCRdb reworked the public reads: Q25 trimming with fastp, MiXCR clone assembly, productive beta chains retained. Rows matching on CDR3 protein sequence are summarized as one entry with the most common DNA and genes. TCRdb's processing, not the authors' own work, is the source of the V and J calls. Counted in this sample were fewer than 1 million distinct CDR3 sequences; roughly 44% of them appeared once. The ten largest make up around 21% of the sample.

As concerns this clonotype: Which antigen it targets is not known. Base-call qualities are not available, and no considerably larger clone is one nucleotide away.

The receptor was isolated from a man aged 55 to 70 in good health. The source material was blood. This receptor chain uses TRBV7-2 and TRBJ2-7; 7 middle bases align to TRBD2. The DNA sequence reads TGTGCCAGCAGCCCGGGACTAATGGGATCCTACGAGCAGTACTTC. Translated, it gives CASSPGLMGSYEQYF.